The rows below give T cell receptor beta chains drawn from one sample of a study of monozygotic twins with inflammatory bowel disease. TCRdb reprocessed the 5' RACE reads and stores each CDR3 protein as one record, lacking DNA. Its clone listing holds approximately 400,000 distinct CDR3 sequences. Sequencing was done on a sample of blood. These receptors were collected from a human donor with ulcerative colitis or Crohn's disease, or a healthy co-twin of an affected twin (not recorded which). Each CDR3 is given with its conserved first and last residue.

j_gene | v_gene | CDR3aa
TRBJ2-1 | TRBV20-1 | CSASGRLAGRSSYNEQFF
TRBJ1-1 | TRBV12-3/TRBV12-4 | CASRETGMSTEAFF
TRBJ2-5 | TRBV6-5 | CASSYSARGQGTQYF
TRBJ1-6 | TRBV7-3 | CASSLGAGENSPLHF
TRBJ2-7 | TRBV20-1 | CSARPSLGEQYF
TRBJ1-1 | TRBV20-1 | CSARDPLAGGTEAFF
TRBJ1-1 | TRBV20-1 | CSAKSGSSWNTEAFF
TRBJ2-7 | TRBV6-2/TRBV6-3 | CASSGAPPSQYF
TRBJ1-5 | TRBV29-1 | CSVVSGNSNQPQHF
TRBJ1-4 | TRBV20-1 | CSARDSVDGKLFF
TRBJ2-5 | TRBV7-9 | CASSLPSPQDYQETQYF
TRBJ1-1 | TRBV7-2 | CASSPMNQGTEAFF
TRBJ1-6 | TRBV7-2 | CASSSGVGPLHF
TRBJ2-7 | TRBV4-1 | CASSQVAGTVYEQYF
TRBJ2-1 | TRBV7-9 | CASGAPGQGGVDEQFF
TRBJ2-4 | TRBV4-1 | CASSLPPAGRAKNIQYF
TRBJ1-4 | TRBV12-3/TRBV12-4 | CASSQGRRNEKLFF
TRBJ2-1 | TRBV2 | CASSRRLAGTDNEQFF
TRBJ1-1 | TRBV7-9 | CASSLRLVAFF
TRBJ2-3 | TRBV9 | CASSGPENTDTQYF
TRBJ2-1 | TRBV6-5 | CASSYRGEPTRNEQFF
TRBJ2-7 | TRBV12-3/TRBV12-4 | CASSPGQGEVDEQYF
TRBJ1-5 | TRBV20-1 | CSATPNQPQHF
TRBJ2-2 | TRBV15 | CATSREAGGELFF
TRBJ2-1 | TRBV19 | CASSISGPYNEQFF
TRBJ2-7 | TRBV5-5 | CASSLYWGTYEQYF
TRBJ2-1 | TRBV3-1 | CASSSGGGRNEQFF
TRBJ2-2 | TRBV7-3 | CASSYAPPPQGWDTGELFF
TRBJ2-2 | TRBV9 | CASSMGQRTANTGELFF